This TCR beta chain is from a study of T cell responses to AZD1222 COVID-19 vaccine. The germline V gene encodes CDR1 MRHNA and CDR2 SNTAGT. The length of the CDR3 is 15 residues. With V trimmed by 4 bases and J by 3 bases, 3 bases remained unmatched. Produced via immunoSEQ multiplex PCR; TCRdb's table is partial and in-frame only. The sample consists of about 150,000 clones, approximately 94% of them appearing once. This receptor was obtained from an adult in good health. This chain uses TRBV6-4 with TRBJ2-3; 11 bases are a match to TRBD2. The sequenced sample was peripheral blood, obtained on day 0 of AZD1222 vaccination. For the CDR3, the DNA is TGTGCCAGCAGTGTACTAGCGGGAGAGACAGATACGCAGTATTTT. It encodes CASSVLAGETDTQYF.